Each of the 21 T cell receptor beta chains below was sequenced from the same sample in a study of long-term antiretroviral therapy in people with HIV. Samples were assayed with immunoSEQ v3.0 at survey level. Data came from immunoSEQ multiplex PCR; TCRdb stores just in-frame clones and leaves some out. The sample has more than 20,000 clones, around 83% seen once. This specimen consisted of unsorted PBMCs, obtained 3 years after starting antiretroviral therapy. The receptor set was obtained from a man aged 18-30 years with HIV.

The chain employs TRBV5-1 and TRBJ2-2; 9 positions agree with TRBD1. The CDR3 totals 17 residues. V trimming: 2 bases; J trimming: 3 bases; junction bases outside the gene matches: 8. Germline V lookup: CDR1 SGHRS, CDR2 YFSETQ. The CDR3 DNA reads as TGCGCCAGCAGCTTTCGGGACAGGGAATGGTACACCGGGGAGCTGTTTTTT. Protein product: CASSFRDREWYTGELFF.

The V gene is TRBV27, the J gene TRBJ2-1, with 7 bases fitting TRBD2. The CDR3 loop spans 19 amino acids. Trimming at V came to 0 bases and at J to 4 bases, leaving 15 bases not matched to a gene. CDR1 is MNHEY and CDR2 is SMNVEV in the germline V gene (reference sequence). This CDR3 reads CASSLSNSVGRGIYNEQFF. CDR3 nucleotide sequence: TGTGCCAGCAGTTTATCGAATAGTGTTGGGCGGGGGATTTACAATGAGCAGTTCTTC.

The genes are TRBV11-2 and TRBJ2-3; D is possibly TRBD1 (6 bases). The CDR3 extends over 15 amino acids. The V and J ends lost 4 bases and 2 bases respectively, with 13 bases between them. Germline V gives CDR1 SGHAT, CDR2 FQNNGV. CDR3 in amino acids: CASSSGGRSTDTQYF. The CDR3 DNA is TGTGCCAGCAGCTCTGGGGGCCGCTCCACAGATACGCAGTATTTT.

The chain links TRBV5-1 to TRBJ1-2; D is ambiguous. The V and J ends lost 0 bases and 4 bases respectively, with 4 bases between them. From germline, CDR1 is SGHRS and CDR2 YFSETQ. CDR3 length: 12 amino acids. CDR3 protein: CASSLGVYGYTF. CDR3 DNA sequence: TGCGCCAGCAGCTTGGGAGTCTATGGCTACACCTTC.

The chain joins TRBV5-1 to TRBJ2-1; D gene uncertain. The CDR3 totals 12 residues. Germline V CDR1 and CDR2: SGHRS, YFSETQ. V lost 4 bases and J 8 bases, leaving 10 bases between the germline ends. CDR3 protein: CASSRTLDEQFF. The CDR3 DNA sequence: TGCGCCAGCAGCAGGACCCTCGATGAGCAGTTCTTC.

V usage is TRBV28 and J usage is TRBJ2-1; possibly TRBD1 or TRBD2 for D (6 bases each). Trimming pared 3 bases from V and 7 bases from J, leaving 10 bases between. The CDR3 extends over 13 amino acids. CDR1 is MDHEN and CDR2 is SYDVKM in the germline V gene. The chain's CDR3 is CASSLIGGNEQFF. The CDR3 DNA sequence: TGTGCCAGCAGTTTGATAGGGGGGAATGAGCAGTTCTTC.

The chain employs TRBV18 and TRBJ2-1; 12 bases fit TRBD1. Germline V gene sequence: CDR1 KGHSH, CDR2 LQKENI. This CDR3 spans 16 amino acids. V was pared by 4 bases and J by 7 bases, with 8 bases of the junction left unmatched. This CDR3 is CASSLYPGQGANEQFF. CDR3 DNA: TGTGCCAGCTCACTTTACCCGGGACAGGGGGCTAATGAGCAGTTCTTC.

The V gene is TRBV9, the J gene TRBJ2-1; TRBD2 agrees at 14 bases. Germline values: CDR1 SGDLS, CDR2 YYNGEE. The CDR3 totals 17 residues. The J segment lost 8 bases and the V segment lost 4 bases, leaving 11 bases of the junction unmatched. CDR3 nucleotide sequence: TGTGCCAGCAGCAAGACTAGCGGGGGGGACCTTATGGATGAGCAGTTCTTC. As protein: CASSKTSGGDLMDEQFF.

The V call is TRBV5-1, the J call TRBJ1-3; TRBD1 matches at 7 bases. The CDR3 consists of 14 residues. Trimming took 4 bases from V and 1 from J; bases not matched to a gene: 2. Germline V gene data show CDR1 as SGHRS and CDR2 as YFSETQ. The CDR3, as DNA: TGCGCCAGCAGCCCGGACAGGTCTGGAAACACCATATATTTT. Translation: CASSPDRSGNTIYF.

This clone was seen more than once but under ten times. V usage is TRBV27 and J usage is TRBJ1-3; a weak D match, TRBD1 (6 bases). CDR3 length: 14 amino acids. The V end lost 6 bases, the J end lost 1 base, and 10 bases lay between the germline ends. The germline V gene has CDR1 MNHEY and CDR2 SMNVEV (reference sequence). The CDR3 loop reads CASRRTGSGNTIYF. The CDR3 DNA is TGTGCCAGCAGACGAACAGGGTCTGGAAACACCATATATTTT.

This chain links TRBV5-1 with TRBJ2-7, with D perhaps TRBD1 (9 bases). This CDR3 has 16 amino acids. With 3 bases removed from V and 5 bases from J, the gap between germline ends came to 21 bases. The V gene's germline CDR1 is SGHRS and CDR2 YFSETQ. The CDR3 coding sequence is TGCGCCAGCAGCTCCCGGGGGGGACAGGGCACTCACGAGCAGTACTTC. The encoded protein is CASSSRGGQGTHEQYF.

The CDR3 nucleotides read TGTGCCAGCAGCCCAGGGGACGGGGAGCTGTTTTTT. Amino acids: CASSPGDGELFF. The chain joins TRBV11-1 to TRBJ2-2; perhaps TRBD1 as D (6 bases). The CDR3 sequence is 12 residues long. V shed 5 bases and J shed 7 bases, with 8 bases lying between them. CDR1 and CDR2 from the germline V gene are SGHAT and FQDESV (reference sequence). The complete variable domain, with remaining parts taken from reference TRBV11-1 and TRBJ2-2, reads EAEVAQSPRYKITEKSQAVAFWCDPISGHATLYWYRQILGQGPELLVQFQDESVVDDSQLPKDRFSAERLKGVDSTLKIQPAELGDSAMYLCASSPGDGELFFGEGSRLTVL.

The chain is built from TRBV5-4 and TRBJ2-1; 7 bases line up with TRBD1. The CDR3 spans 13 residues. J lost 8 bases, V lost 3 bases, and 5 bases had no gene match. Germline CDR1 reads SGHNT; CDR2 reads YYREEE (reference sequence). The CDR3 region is CASSYRQGDEQFF. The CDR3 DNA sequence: TGTGCCAGCAGCTACCGACAGGGTGATGAGCAGTTCTTC.

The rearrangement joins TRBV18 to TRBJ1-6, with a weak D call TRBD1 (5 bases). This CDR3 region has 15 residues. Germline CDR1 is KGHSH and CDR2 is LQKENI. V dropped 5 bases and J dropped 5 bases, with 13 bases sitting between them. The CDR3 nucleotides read TGTGCCAGCTCAAATTCCGGGGGGAATAATTCACCCCTCCACTTT. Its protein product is CASSNSGGNNSPLHF.

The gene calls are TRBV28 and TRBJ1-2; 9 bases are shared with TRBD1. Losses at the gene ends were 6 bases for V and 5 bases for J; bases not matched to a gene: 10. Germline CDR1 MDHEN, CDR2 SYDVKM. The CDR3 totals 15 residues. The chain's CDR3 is CASSLGTGRVYGYTF. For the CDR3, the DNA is TGTGCCAGCAGCTTAGGGACAGGGAGGGTTTATGGCTACACCTTC.

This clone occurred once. The CDR3 protein is CASSPRSGGLSYNEQFF. The CDR3 nucleotides read TGCGCCAGCAGCCCAAGGAGCGGGGGCTTGTCCTACAATGAGCAGTTCTTC. This rearrangement joins TRBV4-1 to TRBJ2-1, with 8 bases aligning to TRBD2. V shed 4 bases and J 1 base; nucleotides not matched to a gene: 9. Germline V gives CDR1 MGHRA, CDR2 YSYEKL. The CDR3 contains 17 residues.

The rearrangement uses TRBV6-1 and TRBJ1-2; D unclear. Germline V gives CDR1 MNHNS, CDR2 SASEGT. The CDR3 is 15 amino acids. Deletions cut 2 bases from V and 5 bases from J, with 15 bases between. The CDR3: CASSENAALGYGYTF. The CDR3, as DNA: TGTGCCAGCAGTGAAAACGCAGCCCTAGGGTATGGCTACACCTTC.

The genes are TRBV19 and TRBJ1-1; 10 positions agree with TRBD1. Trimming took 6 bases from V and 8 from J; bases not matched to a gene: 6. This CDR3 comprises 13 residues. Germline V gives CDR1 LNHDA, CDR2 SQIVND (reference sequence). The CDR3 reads CASRDRGWAEAFF. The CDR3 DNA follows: TGTGCCAGTAGGGACAGGGGGTGGGCCGAAGCTTTCTTT.

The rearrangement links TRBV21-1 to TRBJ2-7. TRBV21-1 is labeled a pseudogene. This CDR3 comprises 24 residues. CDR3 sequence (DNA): TGTGCCAGCAGCAAAAAATGCCCCCAGCCATGGGAGACAGGTAGACTAGGTTACTCCTACGAGCAGTACGTC. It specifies CASSKKCPQPWETGRLGYSYEQYV.

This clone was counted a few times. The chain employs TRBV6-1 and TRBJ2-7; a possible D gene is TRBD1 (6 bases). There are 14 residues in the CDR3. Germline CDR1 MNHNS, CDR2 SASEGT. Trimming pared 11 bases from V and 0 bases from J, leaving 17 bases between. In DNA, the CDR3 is TGTGCCGTCTGGAGACAGGAGAGCTCCTACGAGCAGTACTTC. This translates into CAVWRQESSYEQYF.

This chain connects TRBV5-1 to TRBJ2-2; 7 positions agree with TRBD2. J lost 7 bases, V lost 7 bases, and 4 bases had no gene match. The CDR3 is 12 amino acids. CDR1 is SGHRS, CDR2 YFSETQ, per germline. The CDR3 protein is CASGEGIGELFF. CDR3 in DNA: TGCGCCAGCGGGGAGGGGATCGGGGAGCTGTTTTTT.